The TCR beta chain under discussion was sequenced for a study of OX40 agonist ivuxolimab in advanced cancers. Study-wide context: A diagnosis of hepatocellular carcinoma, melanoma, renal cell or head and neck cancer was present in dose-escalation patients. Mean age around 64 years, range about 23 to 85; 82.7% male.

The CDR3 extends over 11 amino acids. V was trimmed by 3 bases and J by 5 bases, leaving 7 bases between them. Germline assignment: CDR1 SQVTM and CDR2 ANQGSEA. Assay: immunoSEQ multiplex PCR; the TCRdb copy retains only in-frame clones and omits some. In the table there are 70,000 to 80,000 clones, 88% of which are singletons. V is TRBV29-1 and J is TRBJ2-5, with D possibly matching TRBD2 (6 bases). Here the sequenced sample was CD4+ or CD8+ T cells sorted from blood, taken in a trial of the OX40 agonist ivuxolimab. The origin of this receptor is an adult with an advanced solid tumor such as melanoma, head and neck, liver or kidney cancer. The CDR3 is CSVDGGETQYF. The CDR3 region has the DNA TGCAGCGTTGATGGGGGGGAGACCCAGTACTTC.